This T cell receptor beta chain was identified in a study of T cell responses to AZD1222 COVID-19 vaccine. For the study at large: Second-dose groups at about 4 or about 12 weeks were pooled. Study-wide results and caveats: Donors were largely white British and mainly female; clonal diversity was possibly underestimated. Close to half of spike-specific TCRs reportedly recognize unmutated variant regions.

Note on this clone: Its cognate antigen is unknown.

Between the trimmed V and J ends, which lost 2 bases and 9 bases, there was a span of 11 bases. This CDR3 region has 14 residues. CDR1 is LGHNA, CDR2 YNFKEQ, per germline. The assay was immunoSEQ multiplex PCR, and TCRdb's table has in-frame clones only and misses some. The sample yields roughly 140,000 clones, over 75% seen once. The sample in question was peripheral blood, obtained on day 0 of AZD1222 vaccination. This clonotype was obtained from an adult in good health. This chain uses TRBV4-2 with TRBJ1-6; D remains unclear. This CDR3 reads CASSQRSASSPLHF. For the CDR3, the DNA is TGTGCCAGCAGCCAAAGGTCGGCGAGTTCACCCCTCCACTTT.